The 31 T cell receptor beta chains given below trace back to one sample, sequenced in a study of blood T cell repertoires in COVID-19. This table comes from immunoSEQ multiplex PCR, and its TCRdb copy is limited to in-frame clones, with some not included. The sample lists about 130,000 clones; about nine tenths were seen once. Material: peripheral blood. These receptors all stem from a woman in her seventies with COVID-19, enrolled during active disease.

The chain joins TRBV5-4 to TRBJ1-2, with no clear D. The CDR3 is 15 residues long. The ends were cut back, 3 bases at V and 8 bases at J, with 20 bases in the middle. Germline CDR1 and CDR2: SGHNT and YYREEE (reference sequence). The CDR3 loop is CASSSNPLTLEGYTF. The CDR3 region has the DNA TGTGCCAGCAGCTCTAATCCGCTGACCCTGGAGGGCTACACCTTC.

The chain carries TRBV3-1 (or the pseudogene TRBV3-2) and TRBJ1-2; no definite D call. The CDR3 runs 15 residues. The V end was cut by 4 bases, the J end by 3 bases, with 15 bases between. Germline V gene sequence: CDR1 LGHDT, CDR2 YNNKEL (reference sequence). The CDR3 is CASSPIAGGHYGYTF. Here the CDR3 DNA reads TGTGCCAGCAGCCCTATTGCGGGAGGCCACTATGGCTACACCTTC.

This chain links TRBV24-1 with TRBJ2-2; D remains unclear. V was cut by 6 bases and J by 1 base, with 11 bases left in between. CDR1 and CDR2 (germline): KGHDR, SFDVKD. This CDR3 contains 15 residues. CDR3 bases: TGTGCCACCAGTCGGGTCGATTTGAACACCGGGGAGCTGTTTTTT. As protein: CATSRVDLNTGELFF.

This clone was found once. J is TRBJ1-6 and V is TRBV28, with TRBD1 matching over 11 bases. CDR3 size: 17 residues. Germline V gene lookup returns CDR1 MDHEN and CDR2 SYDVKM. V dropped 1 base and J dropped 7; count of bases not matched to a gene: 6. CDR3 amino acids: CASSLYGTGGINSPLHF. Here the CDR3 DNA reads TGTGCCAGCAGTTTATACGGGACAGGGGGAATCAATTCACCCCTCCACTTT.

V is TRBV11-2 and J is TRBJ1-3; D may be TRBD1 (5 bases). From germline, CDR1 is SGHAT and CDR2 FQNNGV. This CDR3 is built from 16 residues. Trimming stripped 1 base from V and 0 bases from J, with 10 bases between. In nucleotides, the CDR3 is TGTGCCAGCAGCTTAGCCCCTCAGGGCTCTGGAAACACCATATATTTT. Its translation: CASSLAPQGSGNTIYF.

This clone turned up a few times. The CDR3 nucleotides read TGTGCCAGCAGCGTAGAGATCTCCTCGGGGGAGCAGTACTTC. Its protein is CASSVEISSGEQYF. This sequence joins TRBV9 and TRBJ2-7; tentative D call: TRBD2 (5 bases). V lost 0 bases, J lost 7 bases, and 14 bases lay in between. CDR1 and CDR2 (germline): SGDLS, YYNGEE. The CDR3 runs 14 residues.

The chain couples TRBV18 to TRBJ2-1; 7 positions agree with TRBD2. The CDR3 is 18 amino acids. Germline V CDR1 and CDR2: KGHSH, LQKENI. Unmatched junction bases numbered 16, after V lost 3 bases and J lost 5 bases. The CDR3 sequence: CASSPNTVGRGNDNEQFF. CDR3 bases: TGTGCCAGCTCACCTAACACAGTCGGGCGGGGGAATGACAATGAGCAGTTCTTC.

The rearrangement uses TRBV10-3 and TRBJ1-5, with 7 nucleotides matching TRBD1. CDR1 is ENHRY, CDR2 SYGVKD, per germline. J lost 4 bases, V lost 4 bases, and 7 bases had no gene match. CDR3 size: 15 residues. CDR3 protein: CAISVEGQLNQPQHF. Written as DNA, the CDR3 is TGTGCCATCAGTGTAGAGGGACAGCTAAATCAGCCCCAGCATTTT.

The V call is TRBV3-1 (or the pseudogene TRBV3-2), the J call TRBJ1-6; no clear D. V was clipped by 4 bases and J by 7 bases, with 8 bases between them. The CDR3 length is 13 residues. The germline gives CDR1 LGHDT, CDR2 YNNKEL (reference sequence). The CDR3 loop reads CASSPRGNSPLHF. The DNA for the CDR3 is TGTGCCAGCAGCCCCCGCGGGAATTCACCCCTCCACTTT.

The chain employs TRBV7-8 and TRBJ1-1; D not resolved. This CDR3 is built from 14 residues. V was cut by 2 bases and J by 2 bases, with 9 bases left in between. In germline, CDR1 is SGHVS, CDR2 FQNEAQ. The CDR3 nucleotides read TGTGCCAGCAGCTTAAGGTGGGCTAACACTGAAGCTTTCTTT. It translates to CASSLRWANTEAFF.

The V call is TRBV7-9, the J call TRBJ1-6, with no clear D. The germline V and J ends were trimmed by 7 bases and 0 bases, with 10 bases remaining between them. Germline V gene sequence: CDR1 SEHNR, CDR2 FQNEAQ (reference sequence). This CDR3 comprises 15 residues. This CDR3 reads CASTADSSYNSPLHF. The CDR3 DNA reads as TGTGCCAGCACCGCGGATAGCTCCTATAATTCACCCCTCCACTTT.

V is TRBV3-1 (or the pseudogene TRBV3-2) and J is TRBJ2-2; unclear D gene. CDR1 and CDR2 from the germline V gene are LGHDT and YNNKEL (reference sequence). V lost 2 bases to trimming and J lost 6 bases, with 7 bases between them. CDR3 length equals 13 residues. CDR3 sequence reads: CASSQSVAGELFF. In DNA, the CDR3 is TGTGCCAGCAGCCAATCGGTTGCCGGGGAGCTGTTTTTT.

CDR3 region: CASSLEGQRPYNEQFF. CDR3 in DNA: TGCGCCAGCAGCTTGGAGGGACAGAGACCCTACAATGAGCAGTTCTTC. The chain uses TRBV5-1 and TRBJ2-1; 7 nucleotides align to TRBD1. This CDR3 contains 16 residues. The trim removed 0 bases at V and 2 bases at J, leaving 5 bases unmatched. Germline V gene sequence: CDR1 SGHRS, CDR2 YFSETQ.

This rearrangement joins TRBV28 to TRBJ1-4, with TRBD1 matching over 8 bases. Germline-derived CDR1 and CDR2 are MDHEN and SYDVKM. CDR3 length equals 15 residues. Trimming took 4 bases from V and 7 from J; bases not matched to a gene: 8. CDR3 nucleotides: TGTGCCAGCAGTTCCGACAGGGGAGGGAGTGAAAAACTGTTTTTT. Protein sequence: CASSSDRGGSEKLFF. The full variable domain, rest sourced from reference TRBV28 and TRBJ1-4, is DVKVTQSSRYLVKRTGEKVFLECVQDMDHENMFWYRQDPGLGLRLIYFSYDVKMKEKGDIPEGYSVSREKKERFSLILESASTNQTSMYLCASSSDRGGSEKLFFGSGTQLSVL.

Remarks on this clone: Other DNA sequences of this sample code for an identical CDR3. This chain joins TRBV10-3 and TRBJ1-3, with D unclear. The CDR3 covers 14 residues. Trimming left V 6 bases short and J 1 base short, with 10 bases between. Germline values: CDR1 ENHRY, CDR2 SYGVKD. CDR3 bases: TGTGCCATCAGGGCGACGGGTTCTGGAAACACCATATATTTT. It codes for CAIRATGSGNTIYF.

The genes are TRBV19 and TRBJ2-5, with 8 nucleotides matching TRBD2. Trimming at V came to 3 bases and at J to 5 bases, leaving 5 bases not matched to a gene. The CDR3 has 14 amino acids. CDR1 and CDR2 (germline): LNHDA, SQIVND (reference sequence). DNA for the CDR3: TGTGCCAGTAGTATCGGGGGGGCCTGGGAGACCCAGTACTTC. The encoded protein is CASSIGGAWETQYF.

Regarding this clone: The same CDR3 can be traced to other DNA sequences in this sample. The CDR3 coding sequence is TGTGCCAGCAGCTTGGGGGACAGGCTCTATGGCTACACCTTC. Its translation is CASSLGDRLYGYTF. This chain connects TRBV5-6 to TRBJ1-2; TRBD1 matches at 8 bases. Germline CDR1 reads SGHDT; CDR2 reads YYEEEE. The CDR3 extends over 14 amino acids. V dropped 0 bases and J dropped 4; count of bases not matched to a gene: 2.

The chain links TRBV28 to TRBJ1-2; unclear D gene. Germline V gene lookup returns CDR1 MDHEN and CDR2 SYDVKM. V dropped 3 bases and J dropped 1 base, with 9 bases sitting between them. This CDR3 has 14 residues. The CDR3 sequence: CASSLAGDNYGYTF. The DNA of the CDR3 is TGTGCCAGCAGTTTGGCAGGCGATAACTATGGCTACACCTTC.

V usage is TRBV2 and J usage is TRBJ1-4; D is unclear. The germline gives CDR1 SNHLY, CDR2 FYNNEI. Trimming left V 8 bases short and J 12 bases short, with 19 bases between. The CDR3 contains 13 residues. The CDR3 sequence is CASADGLLMELFF. In DNA form, the CDR3 reads TGTGCCAGCGCGGACGGACTCCTGATGGAACTGTTTTTT. Filled out from reference TRBV2 and TRBJ1-4, the complete variable domain reads EPEVTQTPSHQVTQMGQEVILRCVPISNHLYFYWYRQILGQKVEFLVSFYNNEISEKSEIFDDQFSVERPDGSNFTLKIRSTKLEDSAMYFCASADGLLMELFFGSGTQLSVL.

The rearrangement links TRBV15 to TRBJ2-7, with TRBD1 identical over 9 bases. Germline V gene lookup returns CDR1 LNHNV and CDR2 YYDKDF (reference sequence). V lost 4 bases to trimming and J lost 7 bases; unmatched junction nucleotides: 8. This CDR3 comprises 14 residues. The CDR3 coding sequence is TGTGCCACCAGCAAAGGACAGGGGCTTGCGGAGCAGTACTTC. It codes for CATSKGQGLAEQYF.

The chain carries TRBV29-1 and TRBJ1-1; TRBD1 agrees at 10 bases. With 4 bases clipped from V and 5 bases from J, the junction kept 4 bases outside the gene matches. The CDR3 has 13 residues. Per the germline V gene, CDR1 is SQVTM and CDR2 is ANQGSEA. CDR3 loop: CSVGGQGGTEAFF. The DNA of the CDR3 is TGCAGCGTTGGCGGACAGGGGGGTACTGAAGCTTTCTTT.

The DNA of the CDR3 is TGTGCCAGCAGCTCCCGCACGTCGATGGCAGGGGATATCTACGAGCAGTACTTC. It codes for CASSSRTSMAGDIYEQYF. The chain recombines TRBV7-9 with TRBJ2-7, with a possible D match to TRBD1 (6 bases). The germline V and J ends were trimmed by 4 bases and 3 bases, with 25 bases remaining between them. Per the germline V gene, CDR1 is SEHNR and CDR2 is FQNEAQ (reference sequence). The CDR3 consists of 18 residues.

J is TRBJ1-2 and V is TRBV21-1; TRBD1, the table's D call, lacks a check against the DNA. TRBV21-1 is tagged as a pseudogene. There are 16 residues in the CDR3. CDR3 DNA: TGTGCCAGCAGCAAAGGATCAGAGACAGGGTTTTATGGCTACACCTTC. Its protein product is CASSKGSETGFYGYTF.

The CDR3 region is CASSLVLGEDSPLHF. The CDR3 DNA follows: TGCGCCAGCAGCTTGGTTTTGGGGGAGGATTCACCCCTCCACTTT. The chain combines TRBV5-1 with TRBJ1-6; D is possibly TRBD1 (5 bases). Germline assignment: CDR1 SGHRS and CDR2 YFSETQ. The V end was cut by 0 bases, the J end by 8 bases, with 12 bases between. The CDR3 totals 15 residues.

The genes are TRBV12-3 or TRBV12-4 and TRBJ1-4; TRBD1 agrees at 7 bases. This CDR3 spans 13 amino acids. The J segment lost 6 bases and the V segment lost 6 bases, leaving 4 bases of the junction unmatched. This CDR3 is CASSLGTDEKLFF. The CDR3 DNA follows: TGTGCCAGCAGCTTGGGGACAGATGAAAAACTGTTTTTT.

The chain couples TRBV19 to TRBJ2-2; possible D gene TRBD2, 6 bases. The CDR3 has 13 amino acids. Germline CDR1 reads LNHDA; CDR2 reads SQIVND (reference sequence). V lost 4 bases, J lost 3 bases, and 6 bases lay in between. The CDR3 region has the DNA TGTGCCAGTAGTACGGGAGACACCGGGGAGCTGTTTTTT. Translation: CASSTGDTGELFF.

The rearrangement links TRBV7-2 to TRBJ1-4; D may be TRBD1 (5 bases). CDR1 is SGHTA, CDR2 FQGNSA, per germline. The CDR3 consists of 15 residues. Trimming removed 1 base from V and 8 bases from J, with 14 bases in between. CDR3 amino acids: CASSLVAGSWEKLFF. For the CDR3, the DNA is TGTGCCAGCAGCTTAGTGGCAGGGTCTTGGGAAAAACTGTTTTTT.

A single count supports this clone. CDR3 bases: TGTGCCAGCAGTGAGTCGATGTCCGGGATTAGCAATCAGCCCCAGCATTTT. Translating gives CASSESMSGISNQPQHF. This chain connects TRBV2 to TRBJ1-5; D gene uncertain. The CDR3 contains 17 residues. Trimming left V 3 bases short and J 0 bases short, with 15 bases between. The germline gives CDR1 SNHLY, CDR2 FYNNEI.

The chain carries TRBV5-1 and TRBJ1-1, with D perhaps matching TRBD1 (5 bases). CDR3 length equals 14 residues. Germline CDR1 is SGHRS and CDR2 is YFSETQ. Trimming took off 5 bases at V and 1 base at J, with 12 bases between the two ends. CDR3: CASSIGGENTEAFF. DNA for the CDR3: TGCGCCAGCAGTATCGGGGGGGAGAACACTGAAGCTTTCTTT.

The chain joins TRBV6-4 to TRBJ2-2; maybe TRBD1 (6 bases). Germline CDR1 reads MRHNA; CDR2 reads SNTAGT. Trimming removed 6 bases at V and 1 base at J, with 15 bases between. The CDR3 spans 16 residues. In nucleotides, the CDR3 is TGTGCCAGCAGACGACAGGCCGCACAGAACACCGGGGAGCTGTTTTTT. Amino acid sequence: CASRRQAAQNTGELFF.

V usage is TRBV10-3 and J usage is TRBJ1-3; the D is unclear. CDR3 length equals 14 residues. Germline assignment: CDR1 ENHRY and CDR2 SYGVKD. Trimming stripped 7 bases from V and 0 bases from J, with 10 bases between. CDR3 bases: TGTGCCATCAATCCGACGGGCTCTGGAAACACCATATATTTT. Amino acid sequence: CAINPTGSGNTIYF.